The present T cell receptor beta chain was sequenced within a study of cytomegalovirus exposure and HLA in healthy donors. The junction had 6 bases not matched to a gene; V was cut back by 8 bases and J by 1 base. Germline V gene sequence: CDR1 MNHNY, CDR2 SVGAGI (reference sequence). The CDR3 extends over 14 amino acids. The study's findings and limits: A later analysis reportedly found that, within productive TCRs, an Asian-associated ancestry cluster had fewer N-insertions than the mean observed across the approximately 660 donors. The later analysis indicated that the majority of CMV-associated TCR beta chains appeared HLA-restricted.

The study ran its PCR with 60 Vbeta and 13 Jbeta primers. Generated by immunoSEQ multiplex PCR, the TCRdb table keeps only in-frame clones and is missing some. This sample yields about 160,000 clones, of which approximately 70% are seen a single time; roughly 7.1% belongs to the top ten. As for this clone: As yet, its antigen is unknown.

The receptor was isolated from a man aged 40-50 years in good health and CMV-seropositive. The sample consisted of PBMCs. V is TRBV6-6 and J is TRBJ2-3, with TRBD1 identical over 7 bases. DNA for the CDR3: TGTGCCAGCCTGACAGGGTTTGGCACAGATACGCAGTATTTT. Translating it yields CASLTGFGTDTQYF.